This T cell receptor (beta chain) came from a study of blood T cell repertoires in COVID-19. Study-level background: Acute-phase and convalescent COVID-19 samples originated in the United States, Italy and Spain. PBMCs, B-cell-depleted T cells, or T cells provided the cDNA or gDNA that made up the material.

The germline CDR1 and CDR2 sequences are MRHNA and SNTAGT. V lost 9 bases and J 2 bases, leaving 8 bases between the germline ends. The CDR3 spans 11 residues. Original analysis: Amplification of reference gene primers was used by the study to estimate nucleated cell counts. TCRdb's table, derived via immunoSEQ multiplex PCR, lists solely in-frame clones and lacks some. Clone size and V and J calls were adopted from that table, with D and trimming inferred from the DNA. The sample has approximately 99,000 clones, about 86% seen once. Sequencing was done on a sample of peripheral blood. This receptor was obtained from a woman in her sixties in a cohort sampled during active or convalescent COVID-19. J is TRBJ2-7 and V is TRBV6-4, with TRBD1 as a possible D gene (6 bases). CDR3 residues: CASGGTYEQYF. The CDR3 DNA reads as TGTGCCAGTGGGGGCACCTACGAGCAGTACTTC.